This entry lists 26 T cell receptor beta chains sequenced from one sample in a study of blood T cell repertoires in COVID-19. Sequencing was performed with immunoSEQ multiplex PCR; in TCRdb, only in-frame clones are kept and a portion is missing. In the table there are approximately 300,000 clones, more than 75% of which are singletons. Input material: peripheral blood. Every receptor here comes from a woman between 50 and 59 years old with acute or convalescent COVID-19.

The chain combines TRBV9 with TRBJ2-5; D is possibly TRBD2 (6 bases). This CDR3 has 16 residues. Trimming cost V 4 bases and J 4 bases, with 20 bases left between them. Germline V gene lookup returns CDR1 SGDLS and CDR2 YYNGEE. As DNA, the CDR3 is TGTGCCAGCAGCTTCCGTACGGGACTCAATTCAGAGACCCAGTACTTC. Amino acid sequence: CASSFRTGLNSETQYF.

This chain uses TRBV28 with TRBJ2-7, with a possible D match to TRBD1 (6 bases). From germline, CDR1 is MDHEN and CDR2 SYDVKM. This CDR3 region has 18 residues. With 5 bases removed from V and 3 bases from J, the gap between germline ends came to 26 bases. The DNA of the CDR3 is TGTGCCAGCAGTCCCACACCTGACACAGGGCCAAGAAACTACGAGCAGTACTTC. Its translation is CASSPTPDTGPRNYEQYF. The full variable domain, its missing parts supplied by reference TRBV28 and TRBJ2-7, is DVKVTQSSRYLVKRTGEKVFLECVQDMDHENMFWYRQDPGLGLRLIYFSYDVKMKEKGDIPEGYSVSREKKERFSLILESASTNQTSMYLCASSPTPDTGPRNYEQYFGPGTRLTVT.

The J gene is TRBJ1-4, the V gene TRBV10-2; a possible D gene is TRBD1 (6 bases). V lost 6 bases, J lost 7 bases, and 12 bases lay in between. Germline V gene data show CDR1 as WSHSY and CDR2 as SAAADI. This CDR3 has 13 amino acids. The CDR3: CASRQGGGEKLFF. For the CDR3, the DNA is TGCGCCAGCAGACAGGGCGGGGGTGAAAAACTGTTTTTT.

This clone was detected only once. The gene calls are TRBV5-1 and TRBJ2-1, with 9 nucleotides matching TRBD1. The trim removed 4 bases at V and 3 bases at J, leaving 2 bases unmatched. CDR1 and CDR2 from the germline V gene are SGHRS and YFSETQ. This CDR3 has 14 amino acids. The CDR3 protein is CASSRDRDYNEQFF. The CDR3 nucleotides are TGCGCCAGCAGCAGGGACAGGGACTACAATGAGCAGTTCTTC. The full variable domain, rest sourced from reference TRBV5-1 and TRBJ2-1, is KAGVTQTPRYLIKTRGQQVTLSCSPISGHRSVSWYQQTPGQGLQFLFEYFSETQRNKGNFPGRFSGRQFSNSRSEMNVSTLELGDSALYLCASSRDRDYNEQFFGPGTRLTVL.

The V and J genes are TRBV19 and TRBJ1-2, with a possible D match to TRBD1 (5 bases). The V gene lost 8 bases and the J gene lost 6 bases, with 19 bases spanning the gap. The CDR3 runs to 14 residues. Looked up from germline, CDR1 is LNHDA and CDR2 is SQIVND (reference sequence). The CDR3 spells CASSPRVGFHGYTF. The CDR3 nucleotides are TGTGCCAGTTCCCCCAGGGTAGGGTTCCATGGCTACACCTTC.

The CDR3 nucleotides are TGTGCCACCAGTGATTCGCGGGGGGGGACGAGGACTGAAGCTTTCTTT. Its translation: CATSDSRGGTRTEAFF. V usage is TRBV24-1 and J usage is TRBJ1-1; TRBD1 is a possible D gene (5 bases). V was pared by 2 bases and J by 5 bases, with 17 bases between. This CDR3 region has 16 residues. Germline V CDR1 and CDR2: KGHDR, SFDVKD.

The genes are TRBV15 and TRBJ2-5; D remains unclear. V lost 3 bases and J 7 bases, leaving 12 bases between the germline ends. CDR1 LNHNV and CDR2 YYDKDF come from the germline V gene (reference sequence). This CDR3 is 13 amino acids long. CDR3 DNA sequence: TGTGCCACCAGCAGCAGGATAGGTGGGACCCAGTACTTC. It codes for CATSSRIGGTQYF.

This chain links TRBV24-1 with TRBJ2-5; 7 bases fit TRBD2. V trimming: 4 bases; J trimming: 2 bases; junction bases outside the gene matches: 9. Germline assignment: CDR1 KGHDR and CDR2 SFDVKD. The length of the CDR3 is 16 residues. The CDR3 spells CATSDPVGGGQETQYF. CDR3 in DNA: TGTGCCACCAGTGACCCGGTTGGGGGGGGACAAGAGACCCAGTACTTC.

This clone turned up a few times. The chain couples TRBV5-1 to TRBJ2-7; TRBD1 matches at 9 bases. J gave up 6 bases and V 2 bases, and 6 bases lay outside the gene matches. In germline, CDR1 is SGHRS, CDR2 YFSETQ. The CDR3 is 14 residues long. Written as DNA, the CDR3 is TGCGCCAGCAGCTTATCGGGACAGGGAGTCGAGCAGTACTTC. It encodes CASSLSGQGVEQYF. The whole variable domain, filled in from reference TRBV5-1 and TRBJ2-7, reads KAGVTQTPRYLIKTRGQQVTLSCSPISGHRSVSWYQQTPGQGLQFLFEYFSETQRNKGNFPGRFSGRQFSNSRSEMNVSTLELGDSALYLCASSLSGQGVEQYFGPGTRLTVT.

The chain couples TRBV4-1 to TRBJ2-7, with TRBD2 matching over 10 bases. CDR1 is MGHRA and CDR2 is YSYEKL in the germline V gene. CDR3 length equals 16 residues. The V segment lost 1 base and the J segment 5 bases; nucleotides outside the gene matches: 8. The CDR3 sequence is CASSQGVGTSADEQYF. The DNA for the CDR3 is TGCGCCAGCAGCCAAGGTGTTGGGACTAGCGCCGACGAGCAGTACTTC.

The chain recombines TRBV24-1 with TRBJ2-1; D is ambiguous. The V end was cut by 5 bases, the J end by 9 bases, with 7 bases between. Germline CDR1 and CDR2: KGHDR and SFDVKD. This CDR3 comprises 11 residues. The CDR3 here is CATSGGPEQFF. The CDR3 bases are TGTGCCACCAGTGGTGGGCCTGAGCAGTTCTTC.

The CDR3 bases are TGTGCCAGCAGTTGGGGACAGGGGGTCAGGGGGCCCCAGCATTTT. Translated: CASSWGQGVRGPQHF. The J gene is TRBJ1-5, the V gene TRBV28, with 11 positions matching TRBD1. V gave up 4 bases and J gave up 9 bases; unmatched junction bases: 8. Germline lookup yields CDR1 MDHEN and CDR2 SYDVKM. This CDR3 is built from 15 residues.

The gene calls are TRBV6-4 and TRBJ2-6, with a possible D match to TRBD1 (6 bases). CDR3 length: 15 residues. Germline V gene lookup returns CDR1 MRHNA and CDR2 SNTAGT. The ends were cut back, 6 bases at V and 0 bases at J, with 9 bases in the middle. CDR3 coding DNA: TGTGCCAGCAGCACAGGGAACTCTGGGGCCAACGTCCTGACTTTC. Amino acids: CASSTGNSGANVLTF.

The chain couples TRBV10-3 to TRBJ1-6; D might be TRBD1 (6 bases). CDR1 and CDR2 (germline): ENHRY, SYGVKD. V lost 8 bases and J lost 8, with 13 bases in between. This CDR3 has 13 residues. CDR3 region: CAIGTRGHSPLHF. The CDR3 DNA follows: TGTGCCATCGGGACACGAGGGCATTCACCCCTCCACTTT.

This chain links TRBV7-2 with TRBJ2-7; perhaps TRBD1 as D (6 bases). Trimming took off 2 bases at V and 1 base at J, with 9 bases between the two ends. Germline-derived CDR1 and CDR2 are SGHTA and FQGNSA. The CDR3 contains 14 residues. For the CDR3, the DNA is TGTGCCAGCAGCTTAAGCGGACAGTCCTACGAGCAGTACTTC. Protein sequence: CASSLSGQSYEQYF.

The rearrangement uses TRBV2 and TRBJ2-7, with 7 bases identical to TRBD2. Trimming took 6 bases from V and 2 from J; bases not matched to a gene: 7. This CDR3 has 14 amino acids. Germline V gene lookup returns CDR1 SNHLY and CDR2 FYNNEI. The CDR3 DNA reads TGTGCCAGCAGCCTATCTAGCGGAACCTACGAGCAGTACTTC. Its protein product is CASSLSSGTYEQYF.

This chain links TRBV7-3 with TRBJ2-1, with TRBD2 as a possible D gene (5 bases). V dropped 3 bases and J dropped 1 base, with 13 bases sitting between them. This CDR3 region has 16 residues. The germline CDR1 and CDR2 sequences are SGHTA and FQGTGA. Here the CDR3 reads CASSFSLALSYNEQFF. In nucleotides, the CDR3 is TGTGCCAGCAGCTTCAGCCTAGCCCTATCCTACAATGAGCAGTTCTTC.

This rearrangement joins TRBV27 to TRBJ1-5; no definite D call. From germline, CDR1 is MNHEY and CDR2 SMNVEV (reference sequence). CDR3 size: 13 residues. The V end lost 5 bases, the J end lost 5 bases, and 10 bases lay between the germline ends. This CDR3 reads CASSPHYDQPQHF. In DNA, the CDR3 is TGTGCCAGCAGTCCGCACTACGATCAGCCCCAGCATTTT.

The genes are TRBV11-3 and TRBJ2-5, with 7 positions matching TRBD1. CDR3 length: 12 amino acids. Per germline, CDR1 SGHNT and CDR2 YENEEA. With 5 bases clipped from V and 6 bases from J, the junction kept 3 bases outside the gene matches. CDR3 nucleotide sequence: TGTGCCAGCAGCAACAGGGGAAAGACCCAGTACTTC. This encodes CASSNRGKTQYF.

The J gene is TRBJ1-1, the V gene TRBV7-8; maybe TRBD1 (5 bases). Germline CDR1 reads SGHVS; CDR2 reads FQNEAQ. CDR3 length equals 16 residues. V lost 0 bases and J lost 5, with 16 bases in between. The CDR3 coding sequence is TGTGCCAGCAGCTTAGCTGTAGGCGGGGGTAAGACTGAAGCTTTCTTT. This translates into CASSLAVGGGKTEAFF. Full variable domain (outside the CDR3, taken from reference TRBV7-8 and TRBJ1-1): GAGVSQSPRYKVAKRGQDVALRCDPISGHVSLFWYQQALGQGPEFLTYFQNEAQLDKSGLPSDRFFAERPEGSVSTLKIQRTQQEDSAVYLCASSLAVGGGKTEAFFGQGTRLTVV.

The J gene is TRBJ2-7, the V gene TRBV28; the D is unclear. The CDR3 loop spans 14 amino acids. Per germline, CDR1 MDHEN and CDR2 SYDVKM. The V gene lost 2 bases and the J gene lost 0 bases, with 8 bases spanning the gap. The CDR3 reads CASSLGWSSYEQYF. The CDR3, as DNA: TGTGCCAGCAGTTTAGGGTGGAGCTCCTACGAGCAGTACTTC.

The chain recombines TRBV19 with TRBJ1-2; D may be TRBD1 (5 bases). Germline V gives CDR1 LNHDA, CDR2 SQIVND (reference sequence). This CDR3 is built from 13 residues. Trimming took 4 bases from V and 4 from J, leaving 10 bases between them. The CDR3 DNA sequence: TGTGCCAGTAGTAGTGGGGCAGGCTATGGCTACACCTTC. This gives the protein CASSSGAGYGYTF.

The rearrangement uses TRBV27 and TRBJ2-7; TRBD1 matches at 7 bases. J lost 5 bases, V lost 1 base, and 5 bases had no gene match. Germline V gives CDR1 MNHEY, CDR2 SMNVEV (reference sequence). The CDR3 contains 14 residues. The CDR3 reads CASSLYRGAHEQYF. DNA for the CDR3: TGTGCCAGCAGTTTATACAGGGGAGCTCACGAGCAGTACTTC.

This clone came up a few times. This chain uses TRBV5-1 with TRBJ2-5; D might be TRBD1 (6 bases). The germline gives CDR1 SGHRS, CDR2 YFSETQ. This CDR3 is built from 15 residues. V was trimmed by 0 bases and J by 0 bases, leaving 9 bases between them. The CDR3 DNA reads as TGCGCCAGCAGCTTGGGACAGGCCAACCAAGAGACCCAGTACTTC. It codes for CASSLGQANQETQYF.

The chain links TRBV11-2 to TRBJ2-5; 8 nucleotides agree with TRBD1. CDR1 and CDR2 (germline): SGHAT, FQNNGV. The CDR3 totals 16 residues. V lost 4 bases to trimming and J lost 7 bases; unmatched junction nucleotides: 14. CDR3 in DNA: TGTGCCAGCAGCTCCCCAAGGACAGGGTTACGGGGGACCCAGTACTTC. This gives the protein CASSSPRTGLRGTQYF.

CDR3 DNA: TGCGCCAGCAGGAGCGGACCGGGGGGCGATGAGCAGTTCTTC. Protein: CASRSGPGGDEQFF. J is TRBJ2-1 and V is TRBV5-1, with a tentative D call TRBD2 (7 bases). Trimming pared 5 bases from V and 8 bases from J, leaving 17 bases between. Germline loops: CDR1 SGHRS, CDR2 YFSETQ. The CDR3 runs to 14 residues.